A single sample is the source of the 31 T cell receptor beta chains below, sequenced in a study of blood T cell repertoires in COVID-19. Only in-frame clones appear in the TCRdb table, and some are missing; sequencing was by immunoSEQ multiplex PCR. In the table there are more than 120,000 clones, more than 75% of which are singletons. Material for sequencing was peripheral blood. The receptors derive from a man aged 50-60 years who had recovered from COVID-19.

This chain connects TRBV6-1 to TRBJ2-7; 8 nucleotides match TRBD2. The J segment lost 6 bases and the V segment lost 1 base, leaving 8 bases of the junction unmatched. The germline V gene has CDR1 MNHNS and CDR2 SASEGT. CDR3 length: 15 amino acids. The CDR3 DNA follows: TGTGCCAGCAGTGAAGTGAGGGGACTAGTTGGCGAGCAGTACTTC. Residues: CASSEVRGLVGEQYF.

This clone has only a few counts. The genes are TRBV6-4 and TRBJ1-1; D not resolved. V lost 3 bases, J lost 5 bases, and 13 bases lay in between. The CDR3 covers 14 residues. The germline gives CDR1 MRHNA, CDR2 SNTAGT. CDR3 sequence: CASSDNELRTEAFF. In DNA, the CDR3 is TGTGCCAGCAGTGATAATGAGTTACGGACTGAAGCTTTCTTT.

CDR3 sequence reads: CASSLQGAGTEAFF. CDR3 nucleotides: TGTGCCAGTAGTCTGCAGGGGGCTGGTACTGAAGCTTTCTTT. This chain connects TRBV19 to TRBJ1-1; TRBD1 aligns across 8 bases. The CDR3 has 14 residues. With V trimmed by 5 bases and J by 5 bases, 7 bases remained unmatched. Per germline, CDR1 LNHDA and CDR2 SQIVND (reference sequence).

This chain links TRBV9 with TRBJ1-1, with D possibly TRBD1 on 5 matching bases. The CDR3 is 14 residues long. The ends were cut back, 4 bases at V and 1 base at J, with 11 bases in the middle. Germline V gene sequence: CDR1 SGDLS, CDR2 YYNGEE. The CDR3 DNA reads TGTGCCAGCAGCCCTATCGGACAGAACACTGAAGCTTTCTTT. Translated: CASSPIGQNTEAFF.

The DNA for the CDR3 is TGTGCCAGCAGCCAAGGACATATTAACTATGGCTACACCTTC. Protein sequence: CASSQGHINYGYTF. The chain carries TRBV3-1 (or the pseudogene TRBV3-2) and TRBJ1-2; D not certain. Germline V gene lookup returns CDR1 LGHDT and CDR2 YNNKEL (reference sequence). This CDR3 spans 14 amino acids. V was pared by 1 base and J by 1 base, with 7 bases between.

This rearrangement joins TRBV7-2 to TRBJ1-2; 9 nucleotides align to TRBD1. The CDR3 covers 15 residues. The V segment lost 5 bases and the J segment 7 bases; nucleotides outside the gene matches: 11. CDR1 SGHTA and CDR2 FQGNSA come from the germline V gene. DNA for the CDR3: TGTGCCAGCAGCCACCGACAGGGGGAAGCGAGTGGCTACACCTTC. Amino acid sequence: CASSHRQGEASGYTF. Looking up the rest from reference TRBV7-2 and TRBJ1-2 gives the full variable domain: GAGVSQSPSNKVTEKGKDVELRCDPISGHTALYWYRQSLGQGLEFLIYFQGNSAPDKSGLPSDRFSAERTGGSVSTLTIQRTQQEDSAVYLCASSHRQGEASGYTFGSGTRLTVV.

The CDR3 sequence is CASSILTGQFEAFF. CDR3 DNA sequence: TGTGCCAGTAGTATACTAACTGGACAGTTTGAAGCTTTCTTT. V usage is TRBV19 and J usage is TRBJ1-1, with D perhaps matching TRBD1 (6 bases). Trimming stripped 2 bases from V and 7 bases from J, with 14 bases between. The V gene's germline CDR1 is LNHDA and CDR2 SQIVND (reference sequence). The CDR3 is 14 amino acids.

The chain combines TRBV5-5 with TRBJ2-5, with TRBD1 matching over 11 bases. This CDR3 spans 16 amino acids. V gave up 3 bases and J gave up 6 bases; unmatched junction bases: 10. The V gene's germline CDR1 is SGHKS and CDR2 YYEKEE (reference sequence). CDR3 sequence: CASSWSGTGGAKTQYF. The DNA of the CDR3 is TGTGCCAGCAGCTGGTCCGGGACAGGGGGTGCAAAGACCCAGTACTTC.

The rearrangement joins TRBV5-1 to TRBJ2-2; the D gene is possibly TRBD1 (5 bases). The V end was cut by 4 bases, the J end by 6 bases, with 13 bases between. Germline values: CDR1 SGHRS, CDR2 YFSETQ. The CDR3 is 14 residues long. The CDR3 DNA follows: TGCGCCAGCAGCCCCCAGCAGACAGCCGGGGAGCTGTTTTTT. Protein: CASSPQQTAGELFF.

The chain uses TRBV7-9 and TRBJ1-2; unclear D gene. Germline values: CDR1 SEHNR, CDR2 FQNEAQ (reference sequence). V lost 3 bases to trimming and J lost 7 bases, with 15 bases between them. The length of the CDR3 is 14 residues. The CDR3 bases are TGTGCCAGCAGCTTCACGGCGGAGGGTGCTGGCTACACCTTC. Amino acids: CASSFTAEGAGYTF.

This rearrangement joins TRBV9 to TRBJ1-1; possible D gene TRBD1, 6 bases. Germline CDR1 is SGDLS and CDR2 is YYNGEE. CDR3 length: 16 amino acids. The V end lost 4 bases, the J end lost 4 bases, and 20 bases lay between the germline ends. CDR3 loop: CASSPTSWGPFTEAFF. CDR3 DNA sequence: TGTGCCAGCAGCCCAACTTCCTGGGGGCCGTTCACTGAAGCTTTCTTT.

The V call is TRBV6-1, the J call TRBJ1-4; no clear D gene. The CDR3 has 16 amino acids. CDR1 is MNHNS and CDR2 is SASEGT in the germline V gene. V dropped 4 bases and J dropped 2 bases, with 14 bases sitting between them. CDR3: CASSGHETVTNEKLFF. The DNA for the CDR3 is TGTGCCAGCAGTGGACATGAGACGGTTACTAATGAAAAACTGTTTTTT.

This chain connects TRBV5-1 to TRBJ1-6; D ambiguous. Germline V lookup: CDR1 SGHRS, CDR2 YFSETQ. Between the trimmed V and J ends, which lost 0 bases and 4 bases, there was a span of 8 bases. CDR3 size: 15 residues. The CDR3 sequence is CASSLVPDYNSPLHF. CDR3 nucleotide sequence: TGCGCCAGCAGCTTGGTTCCAGATTATAATTCACCCCTCCACTTT.

The CDR3 DNA sequence: TGTGCCAGCAGTGAAAATGGGGGGGGACCTTTACGCGAGCAGTACTTC. It yields the protein CASSENGGGPLREQYF. The V gene is TRBV25-1, the J gene TRBJ2-7; 7 bases are shared with TRBD2. The CDR3 has 16 amino acids. The J segment lost 6 bases and the V segment lost 2 bases, leaving 13 bases of the junction unmatched. Germline assignment: CDR1 MGHDK and CDR2 SYGVNS.

The CDR3 spells CASSAVQNEKLFF. The CDR3 DNA is TGTGCCAGCAGTGCAGTCCAGAATGAAAAACTGTTTTTT. This chain connects TRBV2 to TRBJ1-4, with unresolved D. The ends were cut back, 4 bases at V and 5 bases at J, with 8 bases in the middle. CDR3 length: 13 amino acids. Germline lookup yields CDR1 SNHLY and CDR2 FYNNEI.

A few counts support this clone. The chain employs TRBV5-4 and TRBJ2-4, with a tentative D call TRBD2 (5 bases). The V end lost 0 bases, the J end lost 8 bases, and 12 bases lay between the germline ends. There are 14 residues in the CDR3. Germline V gene lookup returns CDR1 SGHNT and CDR2 YYREEE (reference sequence). CDR3 sequence reads: CASSLDLKRDIQYF. DNA of the CDR3: TGTGCCAGCAGCTTGGACCTAAAGAGGGACATTCAGTACTTC.

Comment on this clone: A junction boundary mismatches the germline segment, possibly from a read error. V and J are TRBV29-1 and TRBJ1-2; D is perhaps TRBD1 (6 bases). The germline V gene encodes CDR1 SQVTM and CDR2 ANQGSEA. The CDR3 has 13 amino acids. CDR3 sequence (DNA): TGCAGCGTAGAAGGACAGCTTAACTATGGCTACACCTTC. Protein product: CSVEGQLNYGYTF.

The chain recombines TRBV9 with TRBJ2-7, with D perhaps matching TRBD1 (6 bases). Deletions cut 0 bases from V and 4 bases from J, with 11 bases between. There are 14 residues in the CDR3. The germline V gene has CDR1 SGDLS and CDR2 YYNGEE. Here the CDR3 reads CASSVGKGGYEQYF. Written as DNA, the CDR3 is TGTGCCAGCAGCGTAGGGAAAGGGGGATACGAGCAGTACTTC.

The DNA for the CDR3 is TGTGCCTGGAGTTTCAACAGTCTTTCCTACAATGAGCAGTTCTTC. This gives the protein CAWSFNSLSYNEQFF. The V call is TRBV30, the J call TRBJ2-1, with D unresolved. The CDR3 totals 15 residues. The ends were cut back, 2 bases at V and 1 base at J, with 12 bases in the middle. Germline values: CDR1 GTSNPN, CDR2 SVGIG (reference sequence).

The rearrangement joins TRBV29-1 to TRBJ2-3, with TRBD2 matching over 13 bases. This CDR3 region has 15 residues. Trimming removed 3 bases from V and 5 bases from J; junction bases left unmatched: 5. Germline loops: CDR1 SQVTM, CDR2 ANQGSEA. The CDR3 protein is CSVEGLAGRIDTQYF. The CDR3 DNA sequence: TGCAGCGTTGAGGGACTAGCGGGGCGTATAGATACGCAGTATTTT.

The rearrangement uses TRBV7-8 and TRBJ1-5; D ambiguous. The CDR3 runs to 13 residues. The germline gives CDR1 SGHVS, CDR2 FQNEAQ. V was shortened by 0 bases and J by 5 bases, with 5 bases between the two germline ends. The DNA for the CDR3 is TGTGCCAGCAGCTTAGCCCAGGATCAGCCCCAGCATTTT. It translates to CASSLAQDQPQHF.

The chain has TRBV5-1 and TRBJ2-7, with 8 nucleotides matching TRBD1. The CDR3 is 13 amino acids. Unmatched junction bases numbered 4, after V lost 4 bases and J lost 4 bases. Per the germline V gene, CDR1 is SGHRS and CDR2 is YFSETQ. The CDR3 nucleotides read TGCGCCAGCAGCCAGGGGGCAGGGTACGAGCAGTACTTC. It encodes CASSQGAGYEQYF.

This chain uses TRBV5-1 with TRBJ2-2; the D is unclear. The CDR3 spans 14 residues. The V end was cut by 1 base, the J end by 6 bases, with 10 bases between. CDR1 and CDR2 (germline): SGHRS, YFSETQ. CDR3 amino acids: CASSLTVGAGELFF. The CDR3 DNA is TGCGCCAGCAGCTTGACAGTAGGTGCCGGGGAGCTGTTTTTT.

This clone is a singleton in its sample. The genes are TRBV3-1 (or the pseudogene TRBV3-2) and TRBJ2-7, with 7 nucleotides matching TRBD1. The CDR3 has 15 residues. Germline CDR1 is LGHDT and CDR2 is YNNKEL (reference sequence). The junction had 8 bases not matched to a gene; V was cut back by 3 bases and J by 3 bases. This CDR3 is CASSQGQFVGYEQYF. In DNA form, the CDR3 reads TGTGCCAGCAGCCAGGGACAGTTCGTCGGCTACGAGCAGTACTTC.

V and J are TRBV19 and TRBJ1-4, with 10 bases aligning to TRBD1. This CDR3 region has 16 residues. The germline V gene has CDR1 LNHDA and CDR2 SQIVND (reference sequence). J was trimmed by 6 bases and V by 0 bases; bases with no gene match: 4. The CDR3: CASSIDPTGGHEKLFF. CDR3 in DNA: TGTGCCAGTAGTATAGATCCGACAGGGGGCCATGAAAAACTGTTTTTT.

The chain joins TRBV10-3 to TRBJ2-2; TRBD1 aligns across 9 bases. The ends lost 6 bases at V and 0 bases at J; junction bases unmatched: 2. The CDR3 contains 15 residues. The germline gives CDR1 ENHRY, CDR2 SYGVKD. CDR3 residues: CAISGQGTNTGELFF. Written as DNA, the CDR3 is TGTGCCATCAGCGGACAGGGGACGAACACCGGGGAGCTGTTTTTT.

The gene calls are TRBV3-1 (or the pseudogene TRBV3-2) and TRBJ2-1, with D hard to call. Germline CDR1 LGHDT, CDR2 YNNKEL (reference sequence). CDR3 length: 15 residues. The V end was cut by 1 base, the J end by 0 bases, with 7 bases between. The DNA for the CDR3 is TGTGCCAGCAGCCAAGGTGTAGACTCCTACAATGAGCAGTTCTTC. Translating gives CASSQGVDSYNEQFF.

The J gene is TRBJ2-7, the V gene TRBV2; 12 nucleotides agree with TRBD2. Losses at the gene ends were 5 bases for V and 7 bases for J; bases not matched to a gene: 9. This CDR3 region has 15 residues. Per germline, CDR1 SNHLY and CDR2 FYNNEI. CDR3 bases: TGTGCCAGCAGTAGGTCTAGCGGGGGGGCCAGGGAGCAGTACTTC. Its translation: CASSRSSGGAREQYF. The variable domain in full, with the rest retrieved from reference TRBV2 and TRBJ2-7, is EPEVTQTPSHQVTQMGQEVILRCVPISNHLYFYWYRQILGQKVEFLVSFYNNEISEKSEIFDDQFSVERPDGSNFTLKIRSTKLEDSAMYFCASSRSSGGAREQYFGPGTRLTVT.

The chain joins TRBV19 to TRBJ2-7, with D hard to call. Trimming pared 3 bases from V and 2 bases from J, leaving 11 bases between. The CDR3 loop spans 14 amino acids. Germline V CDR1 and CDR2: LNHDA, SQIVND (reference sequence). CDR3: CASSIGHGTYEQYF. CDR3 coding DNA: TGTGCCAGTAGTATTGGTCACGGTACCTACGAGCAGTACTTC.

The V gene is TRBV5-1, the J gene TRBJ1-2; D unclear. Trimming left V 7 bases short and J 8 bases short, with 18 bases between. In germline, CDR1 is SGHRS, CDR2 YFSETQ. This CDR3 spans 13 amino acids. CDR3 amino acids: CASRYGGGEGYTF. DNA of the CDR3: TGCGCCAGCCGATACGGTGGAGGAGAGGGCTACACCTTC. Complete variable domain (other parts from reference TRBV5-1 and TRBJ1-2): KAGVTQTPRYLIKTRGQQVTLSCSPISGHRSVSWYQQTPGQGLQFLFEYFSETQRNKGNFPGRFSGRQFSNSRSEMNVSTLELGDSALYLCASRYGGGEGYTFGSGTRLTVV.

The chain couples TRBV5-1 to TRBJ1-1, with D maybe TRBD1 (6 bases). This CDR3 comprises 16 residues. Trimming removed 0 bases at V and 3 bases at J, with 15 bases between. Germline-derived CDR1 and CDR2 are SGHRS and YFSETQ. CDR3 region: CASSLAPGAKHTEAFF. The CDR3 nucleotides are TGCGCCAGCAGCTTGGCCCCAGGGGCGAAACACACTGAAGCTTTCTTT.